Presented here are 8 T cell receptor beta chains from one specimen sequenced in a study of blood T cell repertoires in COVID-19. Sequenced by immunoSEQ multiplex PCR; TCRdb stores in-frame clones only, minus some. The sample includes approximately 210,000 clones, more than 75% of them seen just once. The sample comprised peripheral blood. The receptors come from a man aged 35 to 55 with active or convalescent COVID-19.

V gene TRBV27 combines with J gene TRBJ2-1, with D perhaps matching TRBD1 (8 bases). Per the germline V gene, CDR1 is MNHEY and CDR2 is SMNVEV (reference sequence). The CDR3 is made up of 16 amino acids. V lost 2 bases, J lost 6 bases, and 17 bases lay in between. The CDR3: CASSLGIQGGFNEQFF. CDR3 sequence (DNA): TGTGCCAGCAGTTTAGGGATACAGGGGGGGTTCAATGAGCAGTTCTTC.

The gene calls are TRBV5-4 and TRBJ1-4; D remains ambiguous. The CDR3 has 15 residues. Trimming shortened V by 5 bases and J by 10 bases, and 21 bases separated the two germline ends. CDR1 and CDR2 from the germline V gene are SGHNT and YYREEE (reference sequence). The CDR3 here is CASSSPLSGGGKLFF. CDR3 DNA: TGTGCCAGCAGTTCACCCCTGTCAGGAGGCGGAAAACTGTTTTTT.

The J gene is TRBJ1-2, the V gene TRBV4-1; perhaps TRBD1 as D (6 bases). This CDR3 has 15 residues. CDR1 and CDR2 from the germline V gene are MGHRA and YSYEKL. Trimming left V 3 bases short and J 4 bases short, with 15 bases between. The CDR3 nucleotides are TGCGCCAGCAGCCACTCAGAACAGGGCACCTATGGCTACACCTTC. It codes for CASSHSEQGTYGYTF.

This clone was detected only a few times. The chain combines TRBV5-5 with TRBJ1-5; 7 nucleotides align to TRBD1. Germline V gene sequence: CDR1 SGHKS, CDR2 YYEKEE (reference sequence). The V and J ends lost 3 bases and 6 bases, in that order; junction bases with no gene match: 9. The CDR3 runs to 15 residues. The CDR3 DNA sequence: TGTGCCAGCAGCTGGGGACAGCCAGGGGGTCAGCCCCAGCATTTT. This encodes CASSWGQPGGQPQHF.

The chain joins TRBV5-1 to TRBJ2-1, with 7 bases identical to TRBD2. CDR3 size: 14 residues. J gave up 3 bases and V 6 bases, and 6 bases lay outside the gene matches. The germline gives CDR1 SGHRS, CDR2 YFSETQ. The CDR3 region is CASTLGGGYNEQFF. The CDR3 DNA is TGCGCCAGCACCTTAGGCGGGGGCTACAATGAGCAGTTCTTC.

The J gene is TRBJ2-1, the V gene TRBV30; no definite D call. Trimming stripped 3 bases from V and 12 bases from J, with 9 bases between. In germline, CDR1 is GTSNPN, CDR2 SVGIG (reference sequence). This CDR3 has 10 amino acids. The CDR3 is CAWSQVGQFF. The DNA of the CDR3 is TGTGCCTGGAGCCAGGTCGGGCAGTTCTTC.

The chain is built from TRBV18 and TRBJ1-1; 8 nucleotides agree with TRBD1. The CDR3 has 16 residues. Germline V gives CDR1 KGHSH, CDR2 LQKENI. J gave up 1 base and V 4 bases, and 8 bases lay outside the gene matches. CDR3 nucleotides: TGTGCCAGCTCACTGGTAGGACAGGGACAGAACACTGAAGCTTTCTTT. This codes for CASSLVGQGQNTEAFF.

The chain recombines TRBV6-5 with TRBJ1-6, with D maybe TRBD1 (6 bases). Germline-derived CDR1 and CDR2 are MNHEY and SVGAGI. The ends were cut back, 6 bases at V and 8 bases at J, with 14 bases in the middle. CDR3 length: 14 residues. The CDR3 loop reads CASRQQGDYSPLHF. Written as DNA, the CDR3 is TGTGCCAGCAGGCAACAGGGAGATTATTCACCCCTCCACTTT.